This record covers a single T cell receptor (beta chain). Its target is not known. These data come from a study of cytomegalovirus exposure and HLA in healthy donors. A multiplex PCR was run with 60 Vbeta primers and 13 Jbeta primers. Generated by immunoSEQ multiplex PCR, the TCRdb table keeps only in-frame clones and is missing some. Here the sample spans 55,000 to 90,000 clones, 70% to 80% being singletons. Study-level results: Follow-up analysis later connected one missense variant in DCLRE1C with trimming of TCR beta V- and J-genes. The authors confirmed in vitro that a few CMV-associated chains were specific for CMV antigens.

Per germline, CDR1 SGHAT and CDR2 FQNNGV. Trimming took off 5 bases at V and 4 bases at J, with 14 bases between the two ends. The CDR3 runs 14 residues. The chain uses TRBV11-2 and TRBJ1-1; D might be TRBD1 (6 bases). Material: PBMCs. This clonotype was obtained from a man in his forties or fifties in good health and CMV-seronegative. CDR3 in DNA: TGTGCCAGCAGCGCCCTCAGGGGTCCCACTGAAGCTTTCTTT. Protein sequence: CASSALRGPTEAFF.